The source of this T cell receptor beta chain is a study of response to subunit inactivated influenza vaccine. Findings and caveats of the study: Each seasonal flu vaccination may recruit only limited new T cells, authors suggested.

As for this clonotype: Its antigen is currently unknown.

TCRdb itself ran the RT-PCR reads through MiXCR, one entry per CDR3 protein. The sample lists approximately 520,000 distinct CDR3 sequences, approximately 24% occurring once. With 6 bases removed from V and 3 bases from J, the gap between germline ends came to 15 bases. This CDR3 spans 14 amino acids. The J gene is TRBJ2-7, the V gene TRBV12-3 or TRBV12-4, with D perhaps TRBD1 (5 bases). The sequences come from CD4+ T cells sorted from PBMCs, collected roughly 5 days after vaccination. The source of this sequence is a man aged 50-60 years who received an inactivated influenza vaccine. The CDR3 sequence: CASRGAGSGYEQYF. CDR3 sequence (DNA): TGTGCCAGCAGAGGGGCAGGGTCTGGCTACGAGCAGTACTTC.